This TCR beta chain stems from a study of cytomegalovirus exposure and HLA in healthy donors. The ends lost 6 bases at V and 6 bases at J; junction bases unmatched: 9. Germline V gene data show CDR1 as MNHEY and CDR2 as SVGAGI. This CDR3 comprises 15 residues. Amplification used 60 Vbeta primers and 13 Jbeta primers. Data came from immunoSEQ multiplex PCR; TCRdb stores just in-frame clones and leaves some out. Of around 130,000 clones listed, around 78% are singletons. The sequenced sample consisted of PBMCs. The origin of this receptor is a woman between 18 and 30 years old in good health and CMV-seronegative. V is TRBV6-5 and J is TRBJ2-1; 9 bases align to TRBD1. The CDR3 DNA is TGTGCCAGCAGCTTCCGGGACAGGGAACTCAATGAGCAGTTCTTC. Residues: CASSFRDRELNEQFF.